The 14 T cell receptor beta chains reported below all come from one sample, sequenced in a study of human T cells and chemical hapten exposure. Each CDR3 protein gets one entry after TCRdb re-called the RACE reads with MiXCR. The data contain 70,000 to 90,000 distinct CDR3 sequences, less than 11% of them seen just once; the ten biggest clones take up about 5%. Regarding time point: patch test 2, 6 weeks after DPC sensitization. Specified treatment: therapeutic diphenylcyclopropenone sensitization with weekly scalp DPC. The specimen was whole blood, collected in connection with sensitization to the hapten diphenylcyclopropenone (DPC). All receptors derive from a woman in her fifties or sixties with alopecia areata. Some clones in this sample may be carry-over from other donors' samples.

V usage is TRBV11-2 and J usage is TRBJ2-7; 8 bases are shared with TRBD2. V shed 4 bases, J shed 5 bases, and the junction held 13 bases outside the gene matches. The CDR3 is 16 residues long. Germline-derived CDR1 and CDR2 are SGHAT and FQNNGV. The CDR3 nucleotides are TGTGCCAGCAGCTACATTCCCAGCGGGAGCCCCCACGAGCAGTACTTC. Its protein is CASSYIPSGSPHEQYF.

This clonotype was counted at least ten times. The gene calls are TRBV7-7 and TRBJ2-1; 7 bases agree with TRBD1. J gave up 8 bases and V 4 bases, and 8 bases lay outside the gene matches. Germline V gene data show CDR1 as SSHAT and CDR2 as FNYEAQ (reference sequence). This CDR3 spans 14 amino acids. This CDR3 is CASSWATGLHEQFF. The CDR3 nucleotides read TGTGCCAGCAGCTGGGCGACAGGGTTGCATGAGCAGTTCTTC.

This clonotype came up many times. The V and J genes are TRBV2 and TRBJ2-3; D unclear. The CDR3 runs to 14 residues. Germline V CDR1 and CDR2: SNHLY, FYNNEI. V lost 7 bases and J 6 bases, leaving 17 bases between the germline ends. In nucleotides, the CDR3 is TGTGCCAGCACCCCAACCGGGCCCGGGGATACGCAGTATTTT. Protein sequence: CASTPTGPGDTQYF.

The sample holds many counts of this clonotype. The chain couples TRBV11-2 to TRBJ2-3; 9 bases fit TRBD1. Trimming removed 5 bases from V and 5 bases from J; junction bases left unmatched: 11. The CDR3 extends over 16 amino acids. CDR1 and CDR2 from the germline V gene are SGHAT and FQNNGV. The CDR3 nucleotides are TGTGCCAGCAGCAACCCGGGACAGGGAAGAGGAGATACGCAGTATTTT. Encoded protein: CASSNPGQGRGDTQYF.

Many counts were recorded for this clonotype. The genes are TRBV29-1 and TRBJ2-7; 9 positions agree with TRBD2. The CDR3 extends over 13 amino acids. With V trimmed by 4 bases and J by 2 bases, 3 bases remained unmatched. Germline CDR1 is SQVTM and CDR2 is ANQGSEA. In DNA, the CDR3 is TGCAGCGTTGGGTCTAGCGGGGCCTACGAGCAGTACTTC. Translation gives CSVGSSGAYEQYF.

This clonotype occurred many times. The chain couples TRBV12-3 or TRBV12-4 to TRBJ1-5; 9 nucleotides match TRBD1. The CDR3 spans 14 residues. J was trimmed by 7 bases and V by 1 base; bases with no gene match: 2. CDR3 protein: CASSLGTGAQPQHF. The DNA of the CDR3 is TGTGCCAGCAGTTTAGGGACAGGGGCGCAGCCCCAGCATTTT.

This clonotype was seen a handful of times. V is TRBV20-1 and J is TRBJ2-1, with TRBD2 matching 9 bases. Germline CDR1 reads DFQATT; CDR2 reads SNEGSKA (reference sequence). The V gene end was trimmed by 0 bases and the J gene end by 7 bases; junction bases not matched to a gene: 4. CDR3 length equals 14 residues. This chain's CDR3 is CSAREAGGVNEQFF. The CDR3 DNA follows: TGCAGTGCTAGAGAAGCGGGAGGTGTAAATGAGCAGTTCTTC.

Ten or more counts support this clonotype. The V and J genes are TRBV7-2 and TRBJ1-1; no clear D. Trimming stripped 0 bases from V and 5 bases from J, with 13 bases between. CDR1 is SGHTA, CDR2 FQGNSA, per germline. The CDR3 length is 15 residues. The CDR3 bases are TGTGCCAGCAGCTTAGCCAGCGGCCATAGGACTGAAGCTTTCTTT. Residues: CASSLASGHRTEAFF. Using reference TRBV7-2 and TRBJ1-1 for the parts outside the CDR3, the full variable domain is GAGVSQSPSNKVTEKGKDVELRCDPISGHTALYWYRQSLGQGLEFLIYFQGNSAPDKSGLPSDRFSAERTGGSVSTLTIQRTQQEDSAVYLCASSLASGHRTEAFFGQGTRLTVV.

This chain connects TRBV7-2 to TRBJ1-1; no clear D. CDR1 is SGHTA, CDR2 FQGNSA, per germline. The CDR3 is made up of 12 amino acids. Trimming removed 0 bases from V and 8 bases from J, with 7 bases in between. DNA of the CDR3: TGTGCCAGCAGCTTAGCGACGGGAGAAGCTTTCTTT. This gives the protein CASSLATGEAFF. Looking up the rest from reference TRBV7-2 and TRBJ1-1 gives the full variable domain: GAGVSQSPSNKVTEKGKDVELRCDPISGHTALYWYRQSLGQGLEFLIYFQGNSAPDKSGLPSDRFSAERTGGSVSTLTIQRTQQEDSAVYLCASSLATGEAFFGQGTRLTVV.

This clonotype showed up just a few times. The rearrangement joins TRBV9 to TRBJ2-3, with D possibly matching TRBD2 (6 bases). The CDR3 is made up of 15 amino acids. In germline, CDR1 is SGDLS, CDR2 YYNGEE. The ends were cut back, 2 bases at V and 1 base at J, with 11 bases in the middle. CDR3 amino acids: CASSVGGTRTDTQYF. CDR3 nucleotides: TGTGCCAGCAGCGTCGGAGGGACTCGCACAGATACGCAGTATTTT.

This clonotype was observed a few times. Here the CDR3 DNA reads TGTGCCAGCACTTTCCAAGAGACCCAGTACTTC. It translates to CASTFQETQYF. The V call is TRBV2, the J call TRBJ2-5; D is undetermined. The CDR3 is made up of 11 amino acids. With 7 bases removed from V and 1 base from J, the gap between germline ends came to 4 bases. Per germline, CDR1 SNHLY and CDR2 FYNNEI.

This clonotype has ten or more counts. The chain uses TRBV3-1 and TRBJ2-7; D ambiguous. The CDR3 totals 15 residues. Trimming took off 0 bases at V and 2 bases at J, with 11 bases between the two ends. Germline CDR1 LGHDT, CDR2 YNNKEL (reference sequence). This CDR3 reads CASSQDLLRTYEQYF. The CDR3 DNA reads as TGTGCCAGCAGCCAAGATCTGTTGCGAACCTACGAGCAGTACTTC.

The sample holds many counts of this clonotype. The rearrangement uses TRBV30 and TRBJ2-7; 9 bases are shared with TRBD2. CDR3 size: 15 residues. Germline assignment: CDR1 GTSNPN and CDR2 SVGIG (reference sequence). V lost 2 bases to trimming and J lost 0 bases; unmatched junction nucleotides: 5. The CDR3 region is CAWSSPGLASYEQYF. The CDR3 bases are TGTGCCTGGAGTTCCCCGGGACTAGCCTCCTACGAGCAGTACTTC. The entire variable domain, with the rest obtained from reference TRBV30 and TRBJ2-7, is as follows: SQTIHQWPATLVQPVGSPLSLECTVEGTSNPNLYWYRQAAGRGLQLLFYSVGIGQISSEVPQNLSASRPQDRQFILSSKKLLLSDSGFYLCAWSSPGLASYEQYFGPGTRLTVT.

The chain recombines TRBV18 with TRBJ1-1; 10 nucleotides line up with TRBD1. Germline CDR1 reads KGHSH; CDR2 reads LQKENI. The length of the CDR3 is 17 residues. V shed 3 bases and J 4 bases; nucleotides not matched to a gene: 11. The CDR3 nucleotides are TGTGCCAGCTCACCGGGGACAGGGGTTGCCTCGGCCACTGAAGCTTTCTTT. This gives the protein CASSPGTGVASATEAFF.